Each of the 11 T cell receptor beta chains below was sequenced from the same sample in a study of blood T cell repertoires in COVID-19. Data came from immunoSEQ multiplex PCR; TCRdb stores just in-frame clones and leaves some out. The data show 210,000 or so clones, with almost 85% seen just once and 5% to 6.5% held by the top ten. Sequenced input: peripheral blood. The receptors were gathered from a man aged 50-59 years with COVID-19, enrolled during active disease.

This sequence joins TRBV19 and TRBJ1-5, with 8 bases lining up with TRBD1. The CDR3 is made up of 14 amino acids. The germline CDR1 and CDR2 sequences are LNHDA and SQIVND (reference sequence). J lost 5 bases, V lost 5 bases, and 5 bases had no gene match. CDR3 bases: TGTGCCAGTAGTCCTCAACAGGGGGATCAGCCCCAGCATTTT. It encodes CASSPQQGDQPQHF.

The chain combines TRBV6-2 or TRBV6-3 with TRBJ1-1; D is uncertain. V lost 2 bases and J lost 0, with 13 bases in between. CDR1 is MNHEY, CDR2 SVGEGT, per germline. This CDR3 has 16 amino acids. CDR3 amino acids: CASSYPPLSVNTEAFF. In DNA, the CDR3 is TGTGCCAGCAGTTACCCGCCGTTATCGGTGAACACTGAAGCTTTCTTT.

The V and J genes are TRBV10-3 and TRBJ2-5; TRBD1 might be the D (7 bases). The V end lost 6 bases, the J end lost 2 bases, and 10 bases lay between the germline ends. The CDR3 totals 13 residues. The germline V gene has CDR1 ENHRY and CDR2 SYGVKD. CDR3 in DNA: TGTGCCATCAGCGCGGGACAGCAAGAGACCCAGTACTTC. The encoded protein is CAISAGQQETQYF.

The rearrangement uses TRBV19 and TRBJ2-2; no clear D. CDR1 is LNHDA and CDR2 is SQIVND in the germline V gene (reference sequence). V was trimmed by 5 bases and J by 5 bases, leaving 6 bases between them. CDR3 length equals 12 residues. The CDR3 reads CASSSYTGELFF. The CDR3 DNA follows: TGTGCCAGTAGTTCGTATACCGGGGAGCTGTTTTTT.

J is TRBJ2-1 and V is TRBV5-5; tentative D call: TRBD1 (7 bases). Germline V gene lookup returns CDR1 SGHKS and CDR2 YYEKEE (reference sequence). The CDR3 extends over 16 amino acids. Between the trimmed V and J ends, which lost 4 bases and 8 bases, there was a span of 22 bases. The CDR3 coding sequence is TGTGCCAGCAGCCCGATTTGGACCCAGGGGGGCGATGAGCAGTTCTTC. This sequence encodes CASSPIWTQGGDEQFF.

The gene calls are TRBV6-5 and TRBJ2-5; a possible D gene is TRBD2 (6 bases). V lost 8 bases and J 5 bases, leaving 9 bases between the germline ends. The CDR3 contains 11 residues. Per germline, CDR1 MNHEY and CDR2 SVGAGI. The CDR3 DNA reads TGTGCCAGCCGAGGAGGGGAGACCCAGTACTTC. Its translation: CASRGGETQYF.

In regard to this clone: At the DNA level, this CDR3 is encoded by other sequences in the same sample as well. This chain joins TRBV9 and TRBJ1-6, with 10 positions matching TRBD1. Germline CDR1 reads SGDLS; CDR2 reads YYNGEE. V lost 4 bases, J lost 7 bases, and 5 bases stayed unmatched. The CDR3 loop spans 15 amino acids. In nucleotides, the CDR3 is TGTGCCAGCAGCCCCCGGGACAGGGGAAATTCACCCCTCCACTTT. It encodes CASSPRDRGNSPLHF.

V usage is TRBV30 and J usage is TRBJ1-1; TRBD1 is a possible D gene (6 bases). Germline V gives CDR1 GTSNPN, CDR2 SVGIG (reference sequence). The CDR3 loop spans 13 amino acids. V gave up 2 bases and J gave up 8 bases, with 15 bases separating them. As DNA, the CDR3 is TGTGCCTGGAGTTTCCACAGGGTCTCCGAAGCTTTCTTT. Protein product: CAWSFHRVSEAFF.

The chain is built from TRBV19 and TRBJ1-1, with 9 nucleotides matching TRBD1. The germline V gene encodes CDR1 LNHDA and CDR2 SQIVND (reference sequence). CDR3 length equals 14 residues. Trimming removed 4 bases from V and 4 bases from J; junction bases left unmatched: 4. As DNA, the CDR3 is TGTGCCAGTAGTAAAGGACAGGGGAGCACTGAAGCTTTCTTT. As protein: CASSKGQGSTEAFF. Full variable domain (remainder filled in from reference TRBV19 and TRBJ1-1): DGGITQSPKYLFRKEGQNVTLSCEQNLNHDAMYWYRQDPGQGLRLIYYSQIVNDFQKGDIAEGYSVSREKKESFPLTVTSAQKNPTAFYLCASSKGQGSTEAFFGQGTRLTVV.

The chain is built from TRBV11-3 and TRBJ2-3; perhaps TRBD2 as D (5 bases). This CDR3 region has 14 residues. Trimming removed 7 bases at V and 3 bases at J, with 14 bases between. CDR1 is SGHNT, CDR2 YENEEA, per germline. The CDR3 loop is CASKMSGSTDTQYF. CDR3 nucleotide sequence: TGTGCCAGCAAGATGAGCGGCTCGACAGATACGCAGTATTTT.

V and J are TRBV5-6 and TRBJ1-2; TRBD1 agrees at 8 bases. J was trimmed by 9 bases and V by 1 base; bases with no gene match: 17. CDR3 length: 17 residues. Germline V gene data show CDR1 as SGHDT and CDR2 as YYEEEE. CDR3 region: CASSLRGQGEWSERYTF. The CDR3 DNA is TGTGCCAGCAGCTTGAGAGGACAGGGAGAATGGTCTGAGCGCTACACCTTC.